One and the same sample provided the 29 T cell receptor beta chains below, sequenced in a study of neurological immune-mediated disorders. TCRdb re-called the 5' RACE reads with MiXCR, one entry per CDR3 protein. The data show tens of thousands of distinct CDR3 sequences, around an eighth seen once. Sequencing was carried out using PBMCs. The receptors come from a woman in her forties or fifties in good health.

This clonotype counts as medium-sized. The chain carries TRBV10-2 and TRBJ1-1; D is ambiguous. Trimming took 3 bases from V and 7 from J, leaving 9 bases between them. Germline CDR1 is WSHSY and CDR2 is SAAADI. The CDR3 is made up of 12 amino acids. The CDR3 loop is CASSDQVLEAFF. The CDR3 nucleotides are TGCGCCAGCAGTGATCAGGTCCTTGAAGCTTTCTTT.

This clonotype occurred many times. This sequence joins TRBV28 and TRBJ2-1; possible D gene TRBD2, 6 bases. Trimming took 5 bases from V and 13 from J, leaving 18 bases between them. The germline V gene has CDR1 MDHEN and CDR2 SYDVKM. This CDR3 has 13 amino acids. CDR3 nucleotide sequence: TGTGCCAGCAGTCCCCCGGGGGACTTCTCTCAGTTCTTC. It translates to CASSPPGDFSQFF.

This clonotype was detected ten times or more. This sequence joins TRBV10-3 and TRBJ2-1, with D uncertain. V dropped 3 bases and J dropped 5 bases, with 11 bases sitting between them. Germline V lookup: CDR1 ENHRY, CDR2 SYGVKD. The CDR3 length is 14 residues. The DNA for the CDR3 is TGTGCCATCAGTGACCAGACACCTAACAATGAGCAGTTCTTC. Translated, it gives CAISDQTPNNEQFF.

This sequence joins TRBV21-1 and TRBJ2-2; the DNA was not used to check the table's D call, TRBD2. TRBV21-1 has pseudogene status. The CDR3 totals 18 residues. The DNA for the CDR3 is TGTGCCAGCAGCATTCGAATGGTAGCGGGGGGGCTAACCGGGGAGCTGTTTTTT. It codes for CASSIRMVAGGLTGELFF.

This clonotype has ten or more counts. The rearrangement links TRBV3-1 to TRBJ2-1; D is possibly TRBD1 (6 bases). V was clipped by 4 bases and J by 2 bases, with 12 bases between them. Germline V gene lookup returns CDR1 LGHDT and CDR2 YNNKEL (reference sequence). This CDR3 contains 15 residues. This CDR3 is CASSPGWDTYNEQFF. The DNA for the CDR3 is TGTGCCAGCAGCCCGGGTTGGGACACCTACAATGAGCAGTTCTTC.

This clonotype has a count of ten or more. The CDR3 DNA follows: TGCAGTGCTCCAGACTTAGGAGAGACCCAGTACTTC. It codes for CSAPDLGETQYF. The chain combines TRBV20-1 with TRBJ2-5; D is uncertain. This CDR3 spans 12 amino acids. V dropped 5 bases and J dropped 4 bases, with 11 bases sitting between them. The germline CDR1 and CDR2 sequences are DFQATT and SNEGSKA (reference sequence).

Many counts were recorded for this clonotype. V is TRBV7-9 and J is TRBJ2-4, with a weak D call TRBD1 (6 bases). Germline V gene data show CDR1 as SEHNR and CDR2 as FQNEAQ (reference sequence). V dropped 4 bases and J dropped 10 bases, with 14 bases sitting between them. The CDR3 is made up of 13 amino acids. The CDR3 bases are TGTGCCAGCAGCTCGGAACAGGGACGGATTCAGTACTTC. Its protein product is CASSSEQGRIQYF.

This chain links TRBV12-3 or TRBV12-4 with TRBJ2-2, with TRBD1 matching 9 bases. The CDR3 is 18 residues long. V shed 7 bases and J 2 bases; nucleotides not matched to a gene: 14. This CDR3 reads CASITQTGGDLNTGELFF. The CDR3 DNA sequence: TGTGCCAGCATCACACAGACAGGGGGTGATCTTAACACCGGGGAGCTGTTTTTT.

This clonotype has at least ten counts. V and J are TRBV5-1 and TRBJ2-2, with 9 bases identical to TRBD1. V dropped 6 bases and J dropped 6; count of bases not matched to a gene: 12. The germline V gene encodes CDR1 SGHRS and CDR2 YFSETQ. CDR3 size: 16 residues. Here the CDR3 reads CASNQQGAPLSGELFF. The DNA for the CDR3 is TGCGCCAGCAACCAACAGGGGGCGCCCCTATCCGGGGAGCTGTTTTTT.

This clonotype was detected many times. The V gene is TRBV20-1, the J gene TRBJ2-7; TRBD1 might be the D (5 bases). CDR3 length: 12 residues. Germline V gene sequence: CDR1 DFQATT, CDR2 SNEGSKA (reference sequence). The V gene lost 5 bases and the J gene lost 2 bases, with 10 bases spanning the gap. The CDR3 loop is CSAPQDAYEQYF. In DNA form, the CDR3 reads TGCAGTGCTCCACAGGATGCCTACGAGCAGTACTTC.

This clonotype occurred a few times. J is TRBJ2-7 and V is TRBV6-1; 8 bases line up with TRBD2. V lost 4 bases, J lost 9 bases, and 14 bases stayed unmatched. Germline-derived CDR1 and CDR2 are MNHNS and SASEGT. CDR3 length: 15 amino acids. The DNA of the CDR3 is TGTGCCAGCAGTGCGGTTACTAGCGGTTCGTATGGGCAGTACTTC. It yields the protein CASSAVTSGSYGQYF.

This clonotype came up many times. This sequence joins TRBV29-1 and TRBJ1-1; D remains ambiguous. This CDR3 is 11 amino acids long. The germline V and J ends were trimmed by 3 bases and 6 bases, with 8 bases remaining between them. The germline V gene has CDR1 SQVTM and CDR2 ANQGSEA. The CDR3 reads CSVEGGAEAFF. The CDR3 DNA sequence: TGCAGCGTTGAGGGCGGGGCTGAAGCTTTCTTT.

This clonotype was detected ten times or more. CDR3 in DNA: TGTGCCAGCAGCTTAGTCGGGACCTCCTACAATGAGCAGTTCTTC. As protein: CASSLVGTSYNEQFF. The chain couples TRBV11-2 to TRBJ2-1; D tentatively fits TRBD1 or TRBD2 (5 bases each). Germline CDR1 and CDR2: SGHAT and FQNNGV. V was pared by 1 base and J by 0 bases, with 7 bases between. There are 15 residues in the CDR3.

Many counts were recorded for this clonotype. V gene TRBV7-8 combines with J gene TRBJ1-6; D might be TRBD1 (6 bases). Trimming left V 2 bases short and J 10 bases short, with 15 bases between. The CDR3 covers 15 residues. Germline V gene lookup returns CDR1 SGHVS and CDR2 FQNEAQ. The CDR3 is CASSLYAGEGSPLHF. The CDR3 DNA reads TGTGCCAGCAGCTTATATGCAGGGGAGGGCTCACCCCTCCACTTT.

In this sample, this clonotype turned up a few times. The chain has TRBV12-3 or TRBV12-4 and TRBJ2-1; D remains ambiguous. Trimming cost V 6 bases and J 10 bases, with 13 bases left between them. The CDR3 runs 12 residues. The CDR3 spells CASRKAPSEQFF. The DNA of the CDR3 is TGTGCCAGCAGGAAAGCCCCTTCAGAGCAGTTCTTC.

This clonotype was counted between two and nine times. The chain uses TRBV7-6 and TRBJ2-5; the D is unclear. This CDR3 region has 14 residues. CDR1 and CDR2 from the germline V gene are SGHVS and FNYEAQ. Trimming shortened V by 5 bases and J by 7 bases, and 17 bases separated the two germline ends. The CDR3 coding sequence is TGTGCCAGCAGCGGGATGACCTTAGGCGGGACCCAGTACTTC. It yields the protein CASSGMTLGGTQYF. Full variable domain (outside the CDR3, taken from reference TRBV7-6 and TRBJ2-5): GAGVSQSPRYKVTKRGQDVALRCDPISGHVSLYWYRQALGQGPEFLTYFNYEAQQDKSGLPNDRFSAERPEGSISTLTIQRTEQRDSAMYRCASSGMTLGGTQYFGPGTRLLVL.

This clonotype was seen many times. CDR3 sequence (DNA): TGTGCCAGCAGCTTAGGCGGGAGGATATCCTACAATGAGCAGTTCTTC. This sequence encodes CASSLGGRISYNEQFF. The rearrangement uses TRBV11-1 and TRBJ2-1, with TRBD2 matching over 8 bases. The CDR3 is made up of 16 amino acids. CDR1 is SGHAT and CDR2 is FQDESV in the germline V gene (reference sequence). J was trimmed by 1 base and V by 1 base; bases with no gene match: 3.

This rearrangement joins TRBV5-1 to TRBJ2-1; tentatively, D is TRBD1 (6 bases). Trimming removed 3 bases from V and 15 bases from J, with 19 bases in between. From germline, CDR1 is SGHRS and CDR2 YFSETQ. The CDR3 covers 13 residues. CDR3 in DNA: TGCGCCAGCAGCTCTAACCAGGGGCCGAACCGGTTCTTC. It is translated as CASSSNQGPNRFF.

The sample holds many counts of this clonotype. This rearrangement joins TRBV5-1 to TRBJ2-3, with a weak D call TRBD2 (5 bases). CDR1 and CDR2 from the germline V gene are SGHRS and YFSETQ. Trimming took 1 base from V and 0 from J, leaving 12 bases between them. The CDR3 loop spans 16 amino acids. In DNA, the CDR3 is TGCGCCAGCAGCTTGACCGGGGATTCTAGCACAGATACGCAGTATTTT. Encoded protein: CASSLTGDSSTDTQYF. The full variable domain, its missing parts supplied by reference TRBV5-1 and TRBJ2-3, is KAGVTQTPRYLIKTRGQQVTLSCSPISGHRSVSWYQQTPGQGLQFLFEYFSETQRNKGNFPGRFSGRQFSNSRSEMNVSTLELGDSALYLCASSLTGDSSTDTQYFGPGTRLTVL.

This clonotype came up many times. The CDR3 nucleotides are TGCAGTGCTGGAGTAGCGGGAGCTTCTTCGGATACGCAGTATTTT. Translating it yields CSAGVAGASSDTQYF. This chain uses TRBV20-1 with TRBJ2-3; TRBD2 agrees at 9 bases. Germline-derived CDR1 and CDR2 are DFQATT and SNEGSKA (reference sequence). The CDR3 consists of 15 residues. V lost 5 bases to trimming and J lost 6 bases; unmatched junction nucleotides: 12.

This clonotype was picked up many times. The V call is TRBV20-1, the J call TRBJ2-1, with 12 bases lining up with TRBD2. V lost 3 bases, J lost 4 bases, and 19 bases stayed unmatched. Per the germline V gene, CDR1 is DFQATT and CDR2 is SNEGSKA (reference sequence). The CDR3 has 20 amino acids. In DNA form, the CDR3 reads TGCAGTGCTAGCCCCATACTAGCGGGGGGTCGTCAGGGACGTTACAATGAGCAGTTCTTC. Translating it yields CSASPILAGGRQGRYNEQFF.

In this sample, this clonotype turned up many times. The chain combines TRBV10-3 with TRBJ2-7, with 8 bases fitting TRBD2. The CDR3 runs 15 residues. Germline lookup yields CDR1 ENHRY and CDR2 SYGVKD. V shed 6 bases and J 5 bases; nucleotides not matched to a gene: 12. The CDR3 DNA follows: TGTGCCATCAGCGCCCGGGGGGGCGGGCCGGACGAGCAGTACTTC. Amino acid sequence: CAISARGGGPDEQYF.

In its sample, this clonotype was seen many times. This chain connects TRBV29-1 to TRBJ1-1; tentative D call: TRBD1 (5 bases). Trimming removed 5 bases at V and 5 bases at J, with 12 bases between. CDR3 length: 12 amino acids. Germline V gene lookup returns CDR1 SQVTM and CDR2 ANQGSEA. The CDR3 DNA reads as TGCAGCGTTAGTCGAGGGGAAACTGAAGCTTTCTTT. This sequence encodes CSVSRGETEAFF.

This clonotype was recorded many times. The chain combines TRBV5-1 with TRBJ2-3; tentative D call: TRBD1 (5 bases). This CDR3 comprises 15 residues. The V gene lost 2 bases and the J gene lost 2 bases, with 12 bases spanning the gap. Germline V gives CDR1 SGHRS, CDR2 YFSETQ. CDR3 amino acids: CASSFWQGPTDTQYF. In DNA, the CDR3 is TGCGCCAGCAGCTTTTGGCAGGGCCCCACAGATACGCAGTATTTT.

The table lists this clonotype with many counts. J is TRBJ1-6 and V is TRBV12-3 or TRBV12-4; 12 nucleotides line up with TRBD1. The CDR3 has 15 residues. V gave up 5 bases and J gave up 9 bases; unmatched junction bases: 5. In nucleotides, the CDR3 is TGTGCCAGCAGTCGGGACAGGGGGCGTAGTTCACCCCTCCACTTT. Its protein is CASSRDRGRSSPLHF.

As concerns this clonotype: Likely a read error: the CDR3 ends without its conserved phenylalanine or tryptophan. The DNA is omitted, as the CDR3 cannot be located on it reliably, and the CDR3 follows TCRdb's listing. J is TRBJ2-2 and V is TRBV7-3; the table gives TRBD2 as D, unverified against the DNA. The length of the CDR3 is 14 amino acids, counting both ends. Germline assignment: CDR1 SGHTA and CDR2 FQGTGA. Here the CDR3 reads CASSQGLYTGERFL.

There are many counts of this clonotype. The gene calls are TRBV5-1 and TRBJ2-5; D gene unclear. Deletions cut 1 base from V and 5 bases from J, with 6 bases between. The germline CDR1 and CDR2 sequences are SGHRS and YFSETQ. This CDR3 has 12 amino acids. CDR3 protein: CASSLNFETQYF. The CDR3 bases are TGCGCCAGCAGCTTGAATTTTGAGACCCAGTACTTC.

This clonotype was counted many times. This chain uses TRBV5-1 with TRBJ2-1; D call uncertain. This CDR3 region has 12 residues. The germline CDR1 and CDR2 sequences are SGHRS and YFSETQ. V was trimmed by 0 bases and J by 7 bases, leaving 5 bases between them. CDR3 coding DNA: TGCGCCAGCAGCTTGGTTAATAATGAGCAGTTCTTC. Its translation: CASSLVNNEQFF.

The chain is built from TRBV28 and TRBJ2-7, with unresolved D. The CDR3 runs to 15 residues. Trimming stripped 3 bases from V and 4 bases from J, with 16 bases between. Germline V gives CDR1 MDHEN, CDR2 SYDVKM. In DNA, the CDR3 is TGTGCCAGCAGTTTTAATGAGCGATACCTATACGAGCAGTACTTC. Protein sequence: CASSFNERYLYEQYF.